This TCR beta chain was recovered during a study of blood T cell repertoires in COVID-19. Study at large: Collection of acute and convalescent COVID-19 samples took place in the United States, Italy and Spain. Sources were T cells, B-cell-depleted T cells, or PBMCs; the material itself was cDNA or gDNA.

Original data processing: Amplification of reference gene primers provided the estimated nucleated cell counts. Measured with immunoSEQ multiplex PCR; TCRdb has only the in-frame clones, and not every one. The V and J calls and clone size are taken from that table; D and trimming were inferred from the DNA. The sample records tens of thousands of clones, less than 90% being singletons. In this sample, this clone turned up once. V was cut by 5 bases and J by 1 base, with 18 bases left in between. The CDR3 length is 17 residues. Germline values: CDR1 SGHTA, CDR2 FQGNSA. This sequence was found in a man in his 70s with active COVID-19. Material: peripheral blood. The J gene is TRBJ2-1, the V gene TRBV7-2, with D maybe TRBD1 (6 bases). The CDR3 loop is CASSPQGLGWSYNEQFF. The CDR3 coding sequence is TGTGCCAGCAGCCCCCAGGGGCTAGGTTGGTCCTACAATGAGCAGTTCTTC.